Shown below are 27 T cell receptor beta chains from a single sample sequenced in a study of beta chain features in type 1 diabetes. Reverse transcribing all isolated RNA meant expressed TCRB transcripts were sequenced. Libraries were prepared by immunoSEQ multiplex PCR; TCRdb keeps only in-frame clonotypes and omits some of them. The sample holds over 350,000 clones, roughly 16% seen once. The sequenced sample was naive CD4+ T cells from blood. The source is a woman under 30 in good health.

V is TRBV5-1 and J is TRBJ2-1; 13 bases align to TRBD2. From germline, CDR1 is SGHRS and CDR2 YFSETQ. The CDR3 runs to 16 residues. With V trimmed by 3 bases and J by 15 bases, 15 bases remained unmatched. CDR3: CASSSFTGTSGNGVFF. CDR3 bases: TGCGCCAGCAGCTCCTTTACCGGGACTAGCGGGAACGGTGTGTTCTTC.

This clone came up a few times. The chain carries TRBV27 and TRBJ2-2, with D tentatively TRBD2 (6 bases). With 8 bases removed from V and 1 base from J, the gap between germline ends came to 11 bases. The CDR3 totals 14 residues. From germline, CDR1 is MNHEY and CDR2 SMNVEV (reference sequence). In nucleotides, the CDR3 is TGTGCCAGCGGGCGGGACGGGAACACCGGGGAGCTGTTTTTT. Its protein is CASGRDGNTGELFF.

This chain connects TRBV18 to TRBJ1-5; D not certain. CDR1 KGHSH and CDR2 LQKENI come from the germline V gene. V dropped 5 bases and J dropped 3 bases, with 11 bases sitting between them. CDR3 size: 14 residues. The CDR3 protein is CASSASGLNQPQHF. CDR3 in DNA: TGTGCCAGCTCAGCCTCTGGGCTCAATCAGCCCCAGCATTTT.

This clone came up a few times. CDR3 nucleotides: TGTGCCAGCAGTTTTTTGTCCAGGGGGCCGGGTGAGCAGTTCTTC. Amino acid sequence: CASSFLSRGPGEQFF. This chain connects TRBV6-5 to TRBJ2-1, with 8 bases fitting TRBD1. V trimming: 4 bases; J trimming: 9 bases; junction bases outside the gene matches: 11. Germline lookup yields CDR1 MNHEY and CDR2 SVGAGI. The CDR3 spans 15 residues.

As regards this clone: An end of the junction differs from the germline gene, which may be a read error. This chain uses TRBV2 with TRBJ1-5; 7 bases fit TRBD1. The germline CDR1 and CDR2 sequences are SNHLY and FYNNEI. CDR3 length: 14 amino acids. The CDR3 sequence is CASRMGQTNQPQHF. The CDR3 DNA follows: TGTGCCAGCAGGATGGGACAGACCAATCAACCCCAGCATTTT.

This clone was seen more than once but under ten times. The chain couples TRBV28 to TRBJ1-2; 8 bases line up with TRBD1. This CDR3 has 16 amino acids. V trimming: 7 bases; J trimming: 6 bases; junction bases outside the gene matches: 16. Germline CDR1 MDHEN, CDR2 SYDVKM. The CDR3 nucleotides read TGTGCCAGCACCACTCAACCCGAGACAGGGGTCCATGGCTACACCTTC. This sequence encodes CASTTQPETGVHGYTF.

V gene TRBV5-1 combines with J gene TRBJ2-1, with TRBD1 identical over 9 bases. This CDR3 comprises 16 residues. Germline CDR1 reads SGHRS; CDR2 reads YFSETQ. Trimming cost V 4 bases and J 4 bases; bases outside gene matches: 9. CDR3 protein: CASSRNPGQGYNEQFF. The CDR3, as DNA: TGCGCCAGCAGCCGTAACCCGGGACAGGGATACAATGAGCAGTTCTTC.

V usage is TRBV5-1 and J usage is TRBJ2-3; D may be TRBD2 (5 bases). Trimming took off 4 bases at V and 7 bases at J, with 16 bases between the two ends. Germline CDR1 is SGHRS and CDR2 is YFSETQ. The length of the CDR3 is 14 residues. The CDR3 spells CASSPFRGSHTQYF. DNA of the CDR3: TGCGCCAGCAGCCCCTTCCGCGGGTCCCATACGCAGTATTTT. The entire variable domain, with the rest obtained from reference TRBV5-1 and TRBJ2-3, is as follows: KAGVTQTPRYLIKTRGQQVTLSCSPISGHRSVSWYQQTPGQGLQFLFEYFSETQRNKGNFPGRFSGRQFSNSRSEMNVSTLELGDSALYLCASSPFRGSHTQYFGPGTRLTVL.

This clone was recorded a few times. J is TRBJ2-7 and V is TRBV28, with a weak D call TRBD1 (6 bases). Trimming took off 8 bases at V and 3 bases at J, with 11 bases between the two ends. The CDR3 totals 12 residues. In germline, CDR1 is MDHEN, CDR2 SYDVKM. CDR3 residues: CASQQGYYEQYF. CDR3 coding DNA: TGTGCCAGCCAACAGGGTTACTACGAGCAGTACTTC.

This clone was counted a few times. This chain uses TRBV6-5 with TRBJ2-7, with 8 positions matching TRBD1. Looked up from germline, CDR1 is MNHEY and CDR2 is SVGAGI. The J segment lost 2 bases and the V segment lost 6 bases, leaving 3 bases of the junction unmatched. The CDR3 is 13 amino acids. This CDR3 is CASSKQGAYEQYF. The CDR3 nucleotides are TGTGCCAGCAGCAAACAGGGGGCCTACGAGCAGTACTTC.

The V and J genes are TRBV28 and TRBJ2-7, with D perhaps TRBD2 (6 bases). The V gene's germline CDR1 is MDHEN and CDR2 SYDVKM. The CDR3 spans 15 residues. Trimming removed 3 bases at V and 2 bases at J, with 14 bases between. In nucleotides, the CDR3 is TGTGCCAGCAGTTTGGGGGGTAGCGGAGCCTACGAGCAGTACTTC. Amino acid sequence: CASSLGGSGAYEQYF.

In its sample, this clone was seen a few times. This sequence joins TRBV29-1 and TRBJ2-5; D is uncertain. CDR1 is SQVTM, CDR2 ANQGSEA, per germline. The CDR3 length is 11 residues. Trimming removed 6 bases from V and 5 bases from J, with 10 bases in between. CDR3 DNA sequence: TGCAGCGTCCACCAAGCGGAGACCCAGTACTTC. Residues: CSVHQAETQYF.

This clone was counted at least ten times. This chain links TRBV23-1 with TRBJ1-4; D gene uncertain. TRBV23-1 is filed as an ORF, its function uncertain. The CDR3 has 12 amino acids. Trimming took 4 bases from V and 10 from J, leaving 10 bases between them. The DNA of the CDR3 is TGCGCCAGCAGTCTGACTGTTATAAAACTGTTTTTT. It codes for CASSLTVIKLFF.

This clone showed up just a few times. The chain recombines TRBV2 with TRBJ2-1, with D possibly TRBD2 on 5 matching bases. V lost 3 bases and J lost 6, with 12 bases in between. Germline V gene sequence: CDR1 SNHLY, CDR2 FYNNEI. This CDR3 is built from 14 residues. CDR3 in DNA: TGTGCCAGCAGTGAGATTACTAGTTTCAATGAGCAGTTCTTC. Protein: CASSEITSFNEQFF.

This clone was counted a few times. The chain employs TRBV19 and TRBJ1-2, with 7 bases that match TRBD1. Trimming removed 5 bases from V and 1 base from J; junction bases left unmatched: 10. This CDR3 contains 16 residues. Looked up from germline, CDR1 is LNHDA and CDR2 is SQIVND (reference sequence). CDR3 sequence: CASSPRRRDSNYGYTF. The DNA for the CDR3 is TGTGCCAGTAGTCCACGCCGCCGGGACAGTAACTATGGCTACACCTTC.

The sample holds a few counts of this clone. This chain joins TRBV7-2 and TRBJ2-1, with TRBD2 matching over 8 bases. Germline loops: CDR1 SGHTA, CDR2 FQGNSA. Trimming took 7 bases from V and 1 from J; bases not matched to a gene: 3. The CDR3 is 14 residues long. The CDR3 region has the DNA TGTGCCAGCAAAGCGGGAGCATCCTACAATGAGCAGTTCTTC. This translates into CASKAGASYNEQFF. Complete variable domain (other parts from reference TRBV7-2 and TRBJ2-1): GAGVSQSPSNKVTEKGKDVELRCDPISGHTALYWYRQSLGQGLEFLIYFQGNSAPDKSGLPSDRFSAERTGGSVSTLTIQRTQQEDSAVYLCASKAGASYNEQFFGPGTRLTVL.

The table lists this clone with a few counts. This sequence joins TRBV21-1 and TRBJ2-3; the DNA was not compared with TRBD2, the D call given in the table. TRBV21-1 is annotated as a pseudogene. The CDR3 runs to 18 residues. CDR3 sequence: CASSPAGVAGGPTDTQYF. In DNA, the CDR3 is TGTGCCAGCAGCCCCGCCGGAGTAGCGGGAGGGCCTACGGATACGCAGTATTTT.

The chain is built from TRBV5-1 and TRBJ2-7; a weak D match, TRBD1 (6 bases). The ends were cut back, 3 bases at V and 6 bases at J, with 13 bases in the middle. CDR3 length: 13 residues. Germline lookup yields CDR1 SGHRS and CDR2 YFSETQ. This chain's CDR3 is CASSSGQWGEQYF. CDR3 DNA: TGCGCCAGCAGCTCTGGACAGTGGGGCGAGCAGTACTTC.

This clone was recorded a few times. The rearrangement uses TRBV30 and TRBJ1-1, with D possibly being TRBD1 (5 bases). Germline loops: CDR1 GTSNPN, CDR2 SVGIG (reference sequence). The CDR3 spans 13 residues. Trimming pared 4 bases from V and 0 bases from J, leaving 9 bases between. In DNA, the CDR3 is TGTGCCTGGAAACACAGGCTGAACACTGAAGCTTTCTTT. Translating it yields CAWKHRLNTEAFF.

V is TRBV19 and J is TRBJ2-5, with D possibly being TRBD1 (5 bases). V was pared by 2 bases and J by 5 bases, with 12 bases between. The germline V gene has CDR1 LNHDA and CDR2 SQIVND (reference sequence). The CDR3 extends over 14 amino acids. The CDR3 region has the DNA TGTGCCAGTAGTATACCAGGGCAGTGGGAGACCCAGTACTTC. Translating gives CASSIPGQWETQYF.

The CDR3 region is CSAPTGTKNYNEQFF. The CDR3 region has the DNA TGCAGCGCTCCTACCGGGACTAAAAACTACAATGAGCAGTTCTTC. The chain joins TRBV29-1 to TRBJ2-1, with TRBD2 matching over 7 bases. J gave up 3 bases and V 7 bases, and 12 bases lay outside the gene matches. Per germline, CDR1 SQVTM and CDR2 ANQGSEA. The CDR3 has 15 amino acids.

This clone has just a few counts. The genes are TRBV29-1 and TRBJ2-7; TRBD1 agrees at 7 bases. The CDR3 is 13 amino acids. In germline, CDR1 is SQVTM, CDR2 ANQGSEA. Trimming at V came to 6 bases and at J to 2 bases, leaving 7 bases not matched to a gene. The CDR3 here is CSVTTGLPYEQYF. The CDR3 nucleotides read TGCAGCGTAACGACAGGGCTTCCCTACGAGCAGTACTTC.

This clone was observed a handful of times. This chain uses TRBV7-2 with TRBJ2-1, with 8 bases identical to TRBD2. The CDR3 covers 15 residues. V shed 5 bases and J 4 bases; nucleotides not matched to a gene: 7. CDR1 and CDR2 from the germline V gene are SGHTA and FQGNSA. CDR3 in DNA: TGTGCCAGCAGCCTAAGCGGGAGTATATACAATGAGCAGTTCTTC. Translating it yields CASSLSGSIYNEQFF.

This clone has just a few counts. The chain employs TRBV4-1 and TRBJ1-1; no definite D call. Germline V gene lookup returns CDR1 MGHRA and CDR2 YSYEKL. CDR3 length equals 13 residues. V was clipped by 6 bases and J by 1 base, with 9 bases between them. CDR3 nucleotide sequence: TGCGCCAGCAGGCAGGCAAGGAACACTGAAGCTTTCTTT. It is translated as CASRQARNTEAFF.

The rearrangement joins TRBV5-4 to TRBJ1-2; 9 bases map to TRBD1. After removal of 3 bases from V and 7 bases from J, the junction contained 4 bases not matched to a gene. Germline CDR1 reads SGHNT; CDR2 reads YYREEE (reference sequence). This CDR3 has 13 residues. The CDR3 DNA reads TGTGCCAGCAGCTGGGACAGGGAAGGTGGCTACACCTTC. Its translation is CASSWDREGGYTF.

CDR3 bases: TGTGCCAGCAGCTCCCCAGGGTCTGGCACTGAAGCTTTCTTT. Residues: CASSSPGSGTEAFF. The rearrangement joins TRBV7-3 to TRBJ1-1, with D tentatively TRBD1 (5 bases). This CDR3 spans 14 amino acids. Trimming left V 4 bases short and J 4 bases short, with 13 bases between. Germline lookup yields CDR1 SGHTA and CDR2 FQGTGA.

The chain employs TRBV7-3 and TRBJ1-1; D gene ambiguous. This CDR3 has 14 amino acids. Germline loops: CDR1 SGHTA, CDR2 FQGTGA. Trimming left V 1 base short and J 5 bases short, with 11 bases between. The CDR3 coding sequence is TGTGCCAGCAGCTTAAATCGGGGTGGGACTGAAGCTTTCTTT. Protein product: CASSLNRGGTEAFF.